This is a list of T cell receptor beta chains from one sample in a study of cytomegalovirus exposure and HLA in healthy donors. Sequenced by immunoSEQ multiplex PCR; TCRdb stores in-frame clones only, minus some. The table lists 150,000 or so clones, roughly 79% of them singletons. Sequenced sample: PBMCs. The receptors originated from a young man in good health and CMV-seropositive. CDR3s include the opening cysteine and the closing phenylalanine or tryptophan. The D gene is left open where the match is weak. The listing skips clone size in some rows; elsewhere it reads once, few, many or a size class.

>once|TRBJ2-1|TRBD1|TRBV5-1
TGCGCCAGCAGCTTGTTTATGGACAGGGGGCTGTACAATGAGCAGTTCTTC
CASSLFMDRGLYNEQFF
>-|TRBJ2-7|TRBD2|TRBV27
TGTGCCAGCAGTTCCGTAGCGGGGCGCGAGCAGTACTTC
CASSSVAGREQYF
>few|TRBJ2-5|-|TRBV4-2
TGTGCCAGCTCCGGGTCCCTCTCAGAGACCCAGTACTTC
CASSGSLSETQYF
>once|TRBJ2-3|-|TRBV5-1
TGCGCCAGCAGCTTACGGGAGAAAAAGGTTACGCAGTATTTT
CASSLREKKVTQYF
>-|TRBJ1-6|-|TRBV30
TGTGCCTGGAGTGTAGCTTCACCCCTCCACTTT
CAWSVASPLHF
>-|TRBJ2-7|TRBD2|TRBV11-1
TGTGCCAGCTACCCTAGCGGGAGAATTCCCCACGAGCAGTACTTC
CASYPSGRIPHEQYF
>-|TRBJ1-5|TRBD1|TRBV5-8
TGTGCCAGCAGCTTTCGGGACAGAAATCAGCCCCAGCATTTT
CASSFRDRNQPQHF
>-|TRBJ2-3|TRBD2|TRBV29-1
TGCAGCGTTGGGGGACTAGCGGGGGGCACAGATACGCAGTATTTT
CSVGGLAGGTDTQYF
>-|TRBJ2-5|-|TRBV4-1
TGCGCCAGCAGCCAAGATCCAGGGGAAAAGACCCAGTACTTC
CASSQDPGEKTQYF
>-|TRBJ2-7|-|TRBV28
TGTGCCAGCTTAGAACAGGGATGGACCTACGAGCAGTACTTC
CASLEQGWTYEQYF
>-|TRBJ2-7|TRBD2|TRBV15
TGTGCCACCAGCAGAGATTGGGGGGGCGAGCAGTACTTC
CATSRDWGGEQYF
>-|TRBJ1-1|-|TRBV9
TGTGCCAGCAGCGACCGGGGGGACTCGAACACTGAAGCTTTCTTT
CASSDRGDSNTEAFF
>-|TRBJ2-7|TRBD2|TRBV27
TGTGCCAGCAGTCTATCCGGGACTAGGGATGAGCAGTACTTC
CASSLSGTRDEQYF
>-|TRBJ2-1|TRBD2|TRBV4-2
TGTGCCAGCAGCCAAGAGACTAGCTCTTACAATGAGCAGTTCTTC
CASSQETSSYNEQFF
>-|TRBJ2-7|-|TRBV27
TGTGCCAGCAGTTGGGGGGTGGGTCCCTACGAGCAGTACTTC
CASSWGVGPYEQYF
>few|TRBJ1-4|-|TRBV7-9
TGTGCCAGCAGGTCCCCTGGAGGTGAAAAACTGTTTTTT
CASRSPGGEKLFF
>-|TRBJ1-2|TRBD1|TRBV13
TGTGCCAGCAGCGACGACAGGGATCACTATGGCTACACCTTC
CASSDDRDHYGYTF
>once|TRBJ2-2|-|TRBV19
TGTGCCAGTGGGGAGACAGGTCCTGGTGGCACCGGGGAGCTGTTTTTT
CASGETGPGGTGELFF
>-|TRBJ2-5|-|TRBV18
TGTGCCAGCTCACCAGAGGAAGAGACCCAGTACTTC
CASSPEEETQYF
>-|TRBJ2-7|TRBD1|TRBV4-1
TGCGCCAGCAGCCAGTCTCCCGGGACAGGGAACGAGCAGTACTTC
CASSQSPGTGNEQYF
>-|TRBJ1-5|-|TRBV13
TGTGCCAGCAGCTTAGGCCTAAGGGGGAGAAATCAGCCCCAGCATTTT
CASSLGLRGRNQPQHF
>once|TRBJ1-1|-|TRBV11-3
TGTGCCAGCAGCTTAGGAGGTGAGGGAGTGAACACTGAAGCTTTCTTT
CASSLGGEGVNTEAFF
>-|TRBJ1-3|-|TRBV18
TGTGCCAGCTCAAGAACCAGGGAGGGCAGCTCTGGAAACACCATATATTTT
CASSRTREGSSGNTIYF
>few|TRBJ2-1|-|TRBV19
TGTGCCAGTAGTATAGGTCTAGCCGTCTCCTACAATGAGCAGTTCTTC
CASSIGLAVSYNEQFF
>-|TRBJ2-2|TRBD1|TRBV29-1
TGCAGCGGGAAGACAGGGACGGCCGGGGAGCTGTTTTTT
CSGKTGTAGELFF
>-|TRBJ2-7|-|TRBV28
TGTGCCAGCAGTTTACCCACAGGGTACGAGCAGTACTTC
CASSLPTGYEQYF
>-|TRBJ1-5|-|TRBV30
TGTGCCTGGAGCACGGGGGTCCTCAATCAGCCCCAGCATTTT
CAWSTGVLNQPQHF
>-|TRBJ1-5|-|TRBV10-3
TGTGCCATCAGTGAGTCCCCATGGAGGGGTGGGAATCAGCCCCAGCATTTT
CAISESPWRGGNQPQHF
>-|TRBJ2-1|-|TRBV7-9
TGTGCCAGCAGCCCTCAGGGCCATGAGCAGTTCTTC
CASSPQGHEQFF
>-|TRBJ2-3|TRBD2|TRBV7-3
TGTGCCAGCAGCTTAAGGGGACTAGCGGGGGGGTCAGATACGCAGTATTTT
CASSLRGLAGGSDTQYF
>once|TRBJ2-1|TRBD2|TRBV2
TGTGCCAGCAGTGGGGGACTAGCGGGTGGGAGCTCCTACAATGAGCAGTTCTTC
CASSGGLAGGSSYNEQFF
>-|TRBJ2-5|-|TRBV28
TGTGCCAGCAGTTCAACTAGTACTATCTTTCAAGAGACCCAGTACTTC
CASSSTSTIFQETQYF
>few|TRBJ2-7|TRBD1|TRBV28
TGTGCCAGCAGTTTCCCCCGGGACAGCAACGAGCAGTACTTC
CASSFPRDSNEQYF
>-|TRBJ2-7|TRBD1|TRBV7-8
TGTGCCAGCAGCCGACAGGGGATGGATTACGAGCAGTACTTC
CASSRQGMDYEQYF
>-|TRBJ2-3|TRBD2|TRBV4-2
TGTGCCAGCAGCCTCGACCTTAGCGGGGGCGCCAGCACAGATACGCAGTATTTT
CASSLDLSGGASTDTQYF
>-|TRBJ2-7|TRBD2|TRBV5-4
TGTGCCAGCAGCTCCGGACTAGCGGGGGCCTCCTACGAGCAGTACTTC
CASSSGLAGASYEQYF
>-|TRBJ2-7|-|TRBV30
TGTGCCTGGAGTCGGAAGACAGGGACCGGGAGTACGCAGTACTTC
CAWSRKTGTGSTQYF
>once|TRBJ2-3|TRBD2|TRBV18
TGTGCCAGCTCTCGTGCTACTAGCGGGTTAGGCACAGATACGCAGTATTTT
CASSRATSGLGTDTQYF
>-|TRBJ1-2|TRBD1|TRBV5-5
TGTGCCAGCAGCAATGACAGGGACTATGGCTACACCTTC
CASSNDRDYGYTF
>-|TRBJ2-5|TRBD2|TRBV7-2
TGTGCCAGCAGCTTAACGGCTAGCGGGGGCCAAGAGACCCAGTACTTC
CASSLTASGGQETQYF
>-|TRBJ2-3|-|TRBV4-2
TGTGCCAGCAGCCGCACCGAGGAGCGGGCTACAGATACGCAGTATTTT
CASSRTEERATDTQYF
>-|TRBJ2-7|TRBD1|TRBV7-9
TGTGCCAGCAGCTTATTGGGGACAGGGGCCTACGAGCAGTACTTC
CASSLLGTGAYEQYF
>-|TRBJ1-6|TRBD1|TRBV5-6
TGTGCCAGCAGCACGGGACAGGGCTCCTATAATTCACCCCTCCACTTT
CASSTGQGSYNSPLHF
>-|TRBJ1-5|-|TRBV27
TGTGCCAGCAGATTAGGACAGCCGAACAATCAGCCCCAGCATTTT
CASRLGQPNNQPQHF
>-|TRBJ2-3|-|TRBV7-3
TGTGCCAGCAGCGATCAAGGGACTAGCACAGATACGCAGTATTTT
CASSDQGTSTDTQYF
>-|TRBJ2-3|-|TRBV7-2
TGTGCCAGCACCCCGACCCCCGACTCCCTTAACACAGATACGCAGTATTTT
CASTPTPDSLNTDTQYF
>-|TRBJ1-3|TRBD1|TRBV6-4
TGTGCCAGCACCCGGACAGGGGAAGCTGGAAACACCATATATTTT
CASTRTGEAGNTIYF
>-|TRBJ1-2|-|TRBV6-1
TGTGCCAGCAGTGAAACGGGGGTTCCTAACTATGGCTACACCTTC
CASSETGVPNYGYTF